This T cell receptor beta chain was sequenced for a study of CD8 T cells in Susac syndrome. Reverse transcription of roughly 0.5 to 1 ug RNA used random hexamers. The TCR beta CDR3 was amplified by immunoSEQ multiplex PCR across 54 Vbeta, 13 Jbeta. TCRdb analysed the immunoSEQ multiplex PCR reads with MiXCR anew, one entry per CDR3 protein. The data show approximately 230,000 distinct CDR3 sequences, with roughly 95% seen just once and 0.065% to 0.08% held by the top ten. The CDR3 length is 14 residues. With V trimmed by 6 bases and J by 6 bases, 5 bases remained unmatched. Germline V gives CDR1 ENHRY, CDR2 SYGVKD.

Sequencing was performed on CD4+ T cells from PBMCs. This chain uses TRBV10-3 with TRBJ2-2, with 9 bases that match TRBD2. This receptor was identified in a human donor with multiple sclerosis. CDR3 coding DNA: TGTGCCATCAGGGGGACTAGCCTGGCCGGGGAGCTGTTTTTT. Residues: CAIRGTSLAGELFF.